The 21 T cell receptor beta chains below all came from one sample that was sequenced in a study of blood T cell repertoires in COVID-19 (TCRdb year 2020). Libraries were built with the immunoSEQ multiplex PCR assay. TCRdb limited this immuneACCESS table to in-frame rearrangements with V and J called. A share of clones is missing; checked studies link under half to unresolved V genes, and the rest is unexplained. This sample comprises around 6,700 clones, roughly 87% of them detected only once. About 10% of the sample comes from the top ten. What was sequenced was peripheral blood. All receptors derive from a man between 70 and 80 years old with active COVID-19.

The chain links TRBV6-2 or TRBV6-3 to TRBJ2-3, with 10 bases lining up with TRBD2. The CDR3 contains 19 residues. After removal of 0 bases from V and 2 bases from J, the junction contained 11 bases not matched to a gene. Germline V lookup: CDR1 MNHEY, CDR2 SVGEGT. The CDR3 here is CASSYSIASSGRVTDTQYF. CDR3 DNA: TGTGCCAGCAGTTACTCGATTGCTAGCAGCGGGAGGGTCACAGATACGCAGTATTTT.

This clone has only a few counts. This rearrangement joins TRBV7-9 to TRBJ1-3; maybe TRBD1 (6 bases). Deletions cut 4 bases from V and 5 bases from J, with 12 bases between. CDR1 is SEHNR, CDR2 FQNEAQ, per germline (reference sequence). The CDR3 runs 14 residues. CDR3 sequence reads: CASSYQGLRNTIYF. CDR3 sequence (DNA): TGTGCCAGCAGCTACCAGGGGTTGCGAAACACCATATATTTT.

The V gene is TRBV9, the J gene TRBJ1-1; no definite D call. The CDR3 has 13 residues. The V gene's germline CDR1 is SGDLS and CDR2 YYNGEE. Trimming cost V 4 bases and J 3 bases, with 10 bases left between them. The CDR3 bases are TGTGCCAGCAGCCCCCCCCGGGACACTGAAGCTTTCTTT. Protein sequence: CASSPPRDTEAFF.

The chain joins TRBV3-1 (or the pseudogene TRBV3-2) to TRBJ1-1, with D perhaps TRBD1 (6 bases). Trimming took off 0 bases at V and 8 bases at J, with 13 bases between the two ends. Germline CDR1 reads LGHDT; CDR2 reads YNNKEL (reference sequence). This CDR3 is built from 14 residues. In DNA form, the CDR3 reads TGTGCCAGCAGCCAAGATTTGCCCGGGACAGAAGCTTTCTTT. This codes for CASSQDLPGTEAFF.

The V gene is TRBV3-1 (or the pseudogene TRBV3-2), the J gene TRBJ2-5, with 9 nucleotides matching TRBD2. V lost 4 bases to trimming and J lost 3 bases; unmatched junction nucleotides: 3. There are 14 residues in the CDR3. The V gene's germline CDR1 is LGHDT and CDR2 YNNKEL (reference sequence). This CDR3 reads CASSRGLAKETQYF. Here the CDR3 DNA reads TGTGCCAGCAGCCGGGGACTAGCAAAAGAGACCCAGTACTTC.

CDR3 protein: CASSYSQGALTGYTF. The CDR3 region has the DNA TGTGCCAGCAGTTACAGTCAGGGGGCGTTAACTGGCTACACCTTC. The chain combines TRBV6-5 with TRBJ1-2; 8 bases fit TRBD1. Germline lookup yields CDR1 MNHEY and CDR2 SVGAGI. J lost 7 bases, V lost 2 bases, and 9 bases had no gene match. The CDR3 runs 15 residues.

The chain employs TRBV19 and TRBJ1-1; 9 bases are a match to TRBD1. The CDR3 sequence is 20 residues long. Germline assignment: CDR1 LNHDA and CDR2 SQIVND (reference sequence). V lost 4 bases to trimming and J lost 2 bases; unmatched junction nucleotides: 20. This chain's CDR3 is CASSSVLRTGAFTLNTEAFF. In nucleotides, the CDR3 is TGTGCCAGTAGTAGCGTACTGCGGACAGGGGCCTTTACCTTAAACACTGAAGCTTTCTTT. Full variable domain (remainder filled in from reference TRBV19 and TRBJ1-1): DGGITQSPKYLFRKEGQNVTLSCEQNLNHDAMYWYRQDPGQGLRLIYYSQIVNDFQKGDIAEGYSVSREKKESFPLTVTSAQKNPTAFYLCASSSVLRTGAFTLNTEAFFGQGTRLTVV.

The rearrangement links TRBV19 to TRBJ2-1; D possibly corresponds to TRBD1 (5 bases). CDR3 size: 15 residues. Trimming stripped 5 bases from V and 7 bases from J, with 18 bases between. Germline-derived CDR1 and CDR2 are LNHDA and SQIVND (reference sequence). The CDR3: CASSLYPRGSNEQFF. DNA of the CDR3: TGTGCCAGTAGTCTGTATCCTAGGGGTTCGAATGAGCAGTTCTTC.

This rearrangement joins TRBV3-1 (or the pseudogene TRBV3-2) to TRBJ1-2, with TRBD1 matching over 9 bases. The CDR3 extends over 18 amino acids. Germline values: CDR1 LGHDT, CDR2 YNNKEL (reference sequence). V was clipped by 1 base and J by 3 bases; unmatched bases: 12. The CDR3 DNA sequence: TGTGCCAGCAGCCAAGGGGGACAGGGTGGCCGAGTTGACTATGGCTACACCTTC. It is translated as CASSQGGQGGRVDYGYTF.

The chain employs TRBV6-5 and TRBJ1-6; 7 bases fit TRBD1. CDR1 is MNHEY, CDR2 SVGAGI, per germline. The junction had 7 bases not matched to a gene; V was cut back by 7 bases and J by 10 bases. CDR3 length equals 13 residues. The CDR3 region has the DNA TGTGCCAGCAATCGGGACAGATCCTCACCCCTCCACTTT. This codes for CASNRDRSSPLHF.

The rearrangement links TRBV15 to TRBJ2-2; 9 nucleotides align to TRBD1. The CDR3 runs 16 residues. From germline, CDR1 is LNHNV and CDR2 YYDKDF (reference sequence). After removal of 5 bases from V and 7 bases from J, the junction contained 11 bases not matched to a gene. The CDR3 here is CATSPRGGQGIGELFF. DNA for the CDR3: TGTGCCACCAGCCCCCGAGGGGGACAGGGTATCGGGGAGCTGTTTTTT.

The chain recombines TRBV19 with TRBJ2-7, with a tentative D call TRBD1 (7 bases). Trimming stripped 8 bases from V and 5 bases from J, with 19 bases between. This CDR3 has 14 amino acids. CDR1 is LNHDA, CDR2 SQIVND, per germline (reference sequence). CDR3: CASSPDREEDEQYF. Written as DNA, the CDR3 is TGTGCCAGTTCCCCCGACAGGGAGGAAGACGAGCAGTACTTC.

The genes are TRBV29-1 and TRBJ1-1, with a tentative D call TRBD1 (5 bases). The CDR3 has 11 amino acids. V was shortened by 2 bases and J by 11 bases, with 12 bases between the two germline ends. Germline CDR1 and CDR2: SQVTM and ANQGSEA. The CDR3 reads CSVESGHRAFF. CDR3 nucleotides: TGCAGCGTTGAATCAGGGCATAGGGCTTTCTTT.

This chain joins TRBV6-2 or TRBV6-3 and TRBJ1-4, with a tentative D call TRBD1 (6 bases). CDR3 size: 14 residues. The germline CDR1 and CDR2 sequences are MNHEY and SVGEGT. V gave up 6 bases and J gave up 12 bases, with 20 bases separating them. In DNA, the CDR3 is TGTGCCAGCAGCAGGACAGCTCCGCGCCGGGAACTGTTTTTT. Amino acid sequence: CASSRTAPRRELFF.

The CDR3 sequence is CASSIHFTEAFF. CDR3 in DNA: TGTGCCAGCAGTATTCACTTCACTGAAGCTTTCTTT. The chain is built from TRBV12-3 or TRBV12-4 and TRBJ1-1; D gene uncertain. Between the trimmed V and J ends, which lost 5 bases and 4 bases, there was a span of 8 bases. The CDR3 loop spans 12 amino acids.

This clone has a handful of counts. This chain links TRBV28 with TRBJ1-4; 7 nucleotides align to TRBD1. The V segment lost 2 bases and the J segment 5 bases; nucleotides outside the gene matches: 5. The CDR3 contains 15 residues. Germline-derived CDR1 and CDR2 are MDHEN and SYDVKM. The CDR3 DNA sequence: TGTGCCAGCAGTTTAATTCAGGGGGGCAATGAAAAACTGTTTTTT. It encodes CASSLIQGGNEKLFF. Based on the CDR3 plus reference TRBV28 and TRBJ1-4, the full variable domain is DVKVTQSSRYLVKRTGEKVFLECVQDMDHENMFWYRQDPGLGLRLIYFSYDVKMKEKGDIPEGYSVSREKKERFSLILESASTNQTSMYLCASSLIQGGNEKLFFGSGTQLSVL.

This sequence joins TRBV5-1 and TRBJ2-2; 7 nucleotides line up with TRBD1. After removal of 2 bases from V and 4 bases from J, the junction contained 2 bases not matched to a gene. Germline V gene data show CDR1 as SGHRS and CDR2 as YFSETQ. The CDR3 sequence is 14 residues long. CDR3 protein: CASSFTGATGELFF. In DNA form, the CDR3 reads TGCGCCAGCAGCTTTACAGGGGCCACCGGGGAGCTGTTTTTT.

The V and J genes are TRBV4-1 and TRBJ1-6; TRBD1 aligns across 7 bases. Germline CDR1 is MGHRA and CDR2 is YSYEKL. The CDR3 length is 16 residues. Trimming took 0 bases from V and 6 from J; bases not matched to a gene: 5. The CDR3 protein is CASSQEGGTANSPLHF. In DNA, the CDR3 is TGCGCCAGCAGCCAAGAAGGCGGGACAGCTAATTCACCCCTCCACTTT.

V and J are TRBV5-6 and TRBJ2-7; 8 bases align to TRBD2. CDR1 and CDR2 (germline): SGHDT, YYEEEE. This CDR3 has 13 amino acids. The V and J ends lost 2 bases and 4 bases, in that order; junction bases with no gene match: 2. CDR3: CASSFQRGYEQYF. DNA for the CDR3: TGTGCCAGCAGCTTCCAGCGGGGGTACGAGCAGTACTTC. Drawing the rest from reference TRBV5-6 and TRBJ2-7, the complete variable domain is DAGVTQSPTHLIKTRGQQVTLRCSPKSGHDTVSWYQQALGQGPQFIFQYYEEEERQRGNFPDRFSGHQFPNYSSELNVNALLLGDSALYLCASSFQRGYEQYFGPGTRLTVT.

The chain links TRBV4-1 to TRBJ2-2; TRBD2 might be the D (5 bases). The CDR3 has 17 amino acids. Trimming removed 0 bases from V and 0 bases from J, with 11 bases in between. Germline lookup yields CDR1 MGHRA and CDR2 YSYEKL. For the CDR3, the DNA is TGCGCCAGCAGCCAAGAAACAAGCGGTCCGAACACCGGGGAGCTGTTTTTT. The encoded protein is CASSQETSGPNTGELFF.

This clone was detected once. This chain links TRBV18 with TRBJ2-1, with TRBD2 identical over 11 bases. The CDR3 has 16 amino acids. The V segment lost 3 bases and the J segment 2 bases; nucleotides outside the gene matches: 3. CDR1 is KGHSH, CDR2 LQKENI, per germline. This CDR3 is CASSPFSGGAYNEQFF. As DNA, the CDR3 is TGTGCCAGCTCACCCTTTAGCGGGGGGGCCTACAATGAGCAGTTCTTC.